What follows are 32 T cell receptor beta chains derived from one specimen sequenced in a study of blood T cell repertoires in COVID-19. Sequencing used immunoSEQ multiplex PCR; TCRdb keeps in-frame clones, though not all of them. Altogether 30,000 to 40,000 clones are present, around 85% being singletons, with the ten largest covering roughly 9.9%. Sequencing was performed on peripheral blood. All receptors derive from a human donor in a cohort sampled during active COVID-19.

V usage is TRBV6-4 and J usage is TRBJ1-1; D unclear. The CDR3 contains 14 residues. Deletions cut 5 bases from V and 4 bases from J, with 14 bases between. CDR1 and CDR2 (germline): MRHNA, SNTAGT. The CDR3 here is CASSPAPGTTEAFF. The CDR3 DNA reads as TGTGCCAGCAGTCCCGCACCGGGAACCACTGAAGCTTTCTTT.

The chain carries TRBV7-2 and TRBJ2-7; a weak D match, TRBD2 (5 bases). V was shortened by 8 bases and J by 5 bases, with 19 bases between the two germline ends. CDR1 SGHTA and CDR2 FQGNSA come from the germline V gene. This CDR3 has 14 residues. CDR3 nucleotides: TGTGCCAGCGGCCTGTTGGTAGGGCGGGACGAGCAGTACTTC. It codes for CASGLLVGRDEQYF.

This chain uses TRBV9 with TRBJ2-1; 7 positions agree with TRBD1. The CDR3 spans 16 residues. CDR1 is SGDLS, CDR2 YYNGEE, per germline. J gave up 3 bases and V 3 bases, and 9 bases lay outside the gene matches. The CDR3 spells CASSAYTGDVYNEQFF. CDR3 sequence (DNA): TGTGCCAGCAGCGCCTATACAGGGGATGTCTACAATGAGCAGTTCTTC.

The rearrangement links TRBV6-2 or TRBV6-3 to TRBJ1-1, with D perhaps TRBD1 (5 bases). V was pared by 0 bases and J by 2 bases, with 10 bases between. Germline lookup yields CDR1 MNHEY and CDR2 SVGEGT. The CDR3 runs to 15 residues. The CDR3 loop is CASSYSGRDNTEAFF. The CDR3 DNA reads TGTGCCAGCAGTTACTCAGGCAGGGATAACACTGAAGCTTTCTTT.

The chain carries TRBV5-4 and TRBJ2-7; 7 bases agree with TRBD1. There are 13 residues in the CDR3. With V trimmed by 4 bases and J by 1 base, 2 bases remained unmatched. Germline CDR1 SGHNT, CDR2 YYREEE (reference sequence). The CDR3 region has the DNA TGTGCCAGCAGCATACAGGGGTCCTACGAGCAGTACTTC. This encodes CASSIQGSYEQYF.

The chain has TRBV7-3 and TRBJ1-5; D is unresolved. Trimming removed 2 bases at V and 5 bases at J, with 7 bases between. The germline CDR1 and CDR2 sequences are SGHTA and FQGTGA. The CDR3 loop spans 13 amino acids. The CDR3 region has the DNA TGTGCCAGCAGCTTATTAGAAGATCAGCCCCAGCATTTT. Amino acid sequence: CASSLLEDQPQHF.

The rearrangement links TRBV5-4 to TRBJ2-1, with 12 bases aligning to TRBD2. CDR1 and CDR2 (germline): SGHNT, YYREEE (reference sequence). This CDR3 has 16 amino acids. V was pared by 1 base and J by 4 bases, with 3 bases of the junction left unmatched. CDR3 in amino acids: CASSLSLAGGYNEQFF. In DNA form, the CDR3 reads TGTGCCAGCAGCTTGTCCCTAGCGGGAGGGTACAATGAGCAGTTCTTC.

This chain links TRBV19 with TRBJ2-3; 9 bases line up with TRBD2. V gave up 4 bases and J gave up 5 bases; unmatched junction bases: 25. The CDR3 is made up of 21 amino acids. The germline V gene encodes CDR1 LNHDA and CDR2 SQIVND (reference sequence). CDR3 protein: CASSRVLGGDSGRGSVDTQYF. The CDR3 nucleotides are TGTGCCAGTAGTAGGGTGTTAGGAGGAGATAGCGGGAGAGGGTCGGTAGATACGCAGTATTTT. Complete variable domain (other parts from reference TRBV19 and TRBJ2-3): DGGITQSPKYLFRKEGQNVTLSCEQNLNHDAMYWYRQDPGQGLRLIYYSQIVNDFQKGDIAEGYSVSREKKESFPLTVTSAQKNPTAFYLCASSRVLGGDSGRGSVDTQYFGPGTRLTVL.

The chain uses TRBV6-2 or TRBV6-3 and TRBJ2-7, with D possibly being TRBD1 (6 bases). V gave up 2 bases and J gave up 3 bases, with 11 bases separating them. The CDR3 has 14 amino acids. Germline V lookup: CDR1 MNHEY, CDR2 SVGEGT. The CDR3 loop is CASSYDRRNYEQYF. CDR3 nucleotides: TGTGCCAGCAGTTACGACAGGAGAAACTACGAGCAGTACTTC.

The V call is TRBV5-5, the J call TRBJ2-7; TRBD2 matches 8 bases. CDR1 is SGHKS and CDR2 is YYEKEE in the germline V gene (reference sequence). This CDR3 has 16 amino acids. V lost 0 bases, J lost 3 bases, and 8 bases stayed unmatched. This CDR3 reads CASSLVVAGTSYEQYF. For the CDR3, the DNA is TGTGCCAGCAGCTTGGTGGTAGCGGGGACGAGCTACGAGCAGTACTTC. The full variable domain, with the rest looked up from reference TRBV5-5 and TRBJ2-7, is DAGVTQSPTHLIKTRGQQVTLRCSPISGHKSVSWYQQVLGQGPQFIFQYYEKEERGRGNFPDRFSARQFPNYSSELNVNALLLGDSALYLCASSLVVAGTSYEQYFGPGTRLTVT.

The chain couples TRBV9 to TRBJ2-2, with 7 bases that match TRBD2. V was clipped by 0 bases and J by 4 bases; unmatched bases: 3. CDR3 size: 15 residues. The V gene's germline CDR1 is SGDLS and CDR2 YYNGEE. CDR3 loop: CASSVGGSGTGELFF. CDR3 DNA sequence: TGTGCCAGCAGCGTAGGCGGGAGTGGCACCGGGGAGCTGTTTTTT.

The CDR3 loop reads CASSPGLAVSFF. The CDR3 bases are TGTGCCAGCAGCCCAGGACTAGCGGTTTCGTTCTTC. V usage is TRBV6-5 and J usage is TRBJ2-1; TRBD2 agrees at 10 bases. CDR3 length: 12 amino acids. CDR1 and CDR2 (germline): MNHEY, SVGAGI. The junction had 8 bases not matched to a gene; V was cut back by 6 bases and J by 15 bases.

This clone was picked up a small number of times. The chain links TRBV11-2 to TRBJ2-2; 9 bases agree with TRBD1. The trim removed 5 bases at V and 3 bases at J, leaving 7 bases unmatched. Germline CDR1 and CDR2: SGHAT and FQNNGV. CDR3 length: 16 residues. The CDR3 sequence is CASSPRDRAYTGELFF. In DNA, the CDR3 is TGTGCCAGCAGCCCCCGGGACAGGGCATACACCGGGGAGCTGTTTTTT.

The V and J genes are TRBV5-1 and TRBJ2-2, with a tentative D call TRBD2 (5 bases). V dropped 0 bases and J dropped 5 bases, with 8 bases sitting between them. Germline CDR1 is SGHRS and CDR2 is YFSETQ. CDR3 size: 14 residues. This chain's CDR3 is CASSLAGKTGELFF. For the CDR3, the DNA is TGCGCCAGCAGCTTGGCGGGGAAGACCGGGGAGCTGTTTTTT.

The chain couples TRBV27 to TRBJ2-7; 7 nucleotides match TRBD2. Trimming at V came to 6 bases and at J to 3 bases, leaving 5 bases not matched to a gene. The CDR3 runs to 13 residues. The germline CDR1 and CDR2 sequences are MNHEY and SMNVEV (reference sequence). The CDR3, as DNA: TGTGCCAGCAGAAAAAGCGGGGACTACGAGCAGTACTTC. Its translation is CASRKSGDYEQYF.

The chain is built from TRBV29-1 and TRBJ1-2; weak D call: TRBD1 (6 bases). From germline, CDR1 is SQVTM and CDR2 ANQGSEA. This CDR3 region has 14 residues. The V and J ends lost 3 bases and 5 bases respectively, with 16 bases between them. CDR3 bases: TGCAGCGTTGATAGCCAGGGGCGTGGGTATGGCTACACCTTC. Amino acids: CSVDSQGRGYGYTF.

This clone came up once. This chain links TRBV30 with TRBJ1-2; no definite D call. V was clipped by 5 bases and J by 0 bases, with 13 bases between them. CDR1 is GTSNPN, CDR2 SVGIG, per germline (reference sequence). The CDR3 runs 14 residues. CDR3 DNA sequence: TGTGCCTGGGGGATGGCCAGGTCTAACTATGGCTACACCTTC. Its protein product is CAWGMARSNYGYTF.

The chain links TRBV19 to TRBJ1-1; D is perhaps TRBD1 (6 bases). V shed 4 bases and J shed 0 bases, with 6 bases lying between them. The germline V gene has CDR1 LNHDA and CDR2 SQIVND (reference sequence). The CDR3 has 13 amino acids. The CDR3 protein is CASSRQVNTEAFF. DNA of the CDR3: TGTGCCAGTAGTAGACAGGTGAACACTGAAGCTTTCTTT. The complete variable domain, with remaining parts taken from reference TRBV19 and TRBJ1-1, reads DGGITQSPKYLFRKEGQNVTLSCEQNLNHDAMYWYRQDPGQGLRLIYYSQIVNDFQKGDIAEGYSVSREKKESFPLTVTSAQKNPTAFYLCASSRQVNTEAFFGQGTRLTVV.

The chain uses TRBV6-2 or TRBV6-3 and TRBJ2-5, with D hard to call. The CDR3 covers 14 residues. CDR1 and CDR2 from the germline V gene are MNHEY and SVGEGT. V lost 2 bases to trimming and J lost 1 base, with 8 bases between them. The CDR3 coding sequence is TGTGCCAGCAGTTACGGTGGAGTCCAAGAGACCCAGTACTTC. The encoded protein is CASSYGGVQETQYF.

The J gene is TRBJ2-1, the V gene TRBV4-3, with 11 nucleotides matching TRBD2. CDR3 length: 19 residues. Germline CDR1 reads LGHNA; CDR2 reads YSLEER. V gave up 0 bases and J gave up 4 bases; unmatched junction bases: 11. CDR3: CASSQDNPTSGSIYNEQFF. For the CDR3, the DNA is TGCGCCAGCAGCCAAGATAATCCCACTAGCGGGAGTATATACAATGAGCAGTTCTTC.

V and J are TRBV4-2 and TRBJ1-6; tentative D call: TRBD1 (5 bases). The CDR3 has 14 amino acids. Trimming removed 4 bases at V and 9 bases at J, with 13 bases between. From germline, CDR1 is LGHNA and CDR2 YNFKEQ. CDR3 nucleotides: TGTGCCAGCAGCCCCCGAAGCAGGGCTTCACCCCTCCACTTT. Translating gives CASSPRSRASPLHF.

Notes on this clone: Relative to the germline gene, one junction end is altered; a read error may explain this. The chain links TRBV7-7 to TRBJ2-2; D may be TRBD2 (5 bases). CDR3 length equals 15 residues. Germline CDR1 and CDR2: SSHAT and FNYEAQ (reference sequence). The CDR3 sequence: CASSPPGVPTGELFF. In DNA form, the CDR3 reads TGTGCTAGCAGCCCCCCCGGGGTTCCTACCGGGGAGCTGTTTTTT.

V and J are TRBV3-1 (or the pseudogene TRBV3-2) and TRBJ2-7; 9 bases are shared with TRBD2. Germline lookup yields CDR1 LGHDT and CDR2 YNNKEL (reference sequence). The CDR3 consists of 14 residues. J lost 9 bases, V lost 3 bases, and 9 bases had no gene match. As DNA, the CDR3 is TGTGCCAGCAGCCACAACCTAGCGGGGCAGGTGCAGTACTTC. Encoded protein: CASSHNLAGQVQYF.

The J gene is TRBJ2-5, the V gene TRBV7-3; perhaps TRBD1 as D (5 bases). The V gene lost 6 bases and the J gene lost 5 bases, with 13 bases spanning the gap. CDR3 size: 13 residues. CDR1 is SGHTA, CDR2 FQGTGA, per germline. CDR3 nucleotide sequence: TGTGCCAGCAGTGGGGCCGTACTGGAGACCCAGTACTTC. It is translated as CASSGAVLETQYF.

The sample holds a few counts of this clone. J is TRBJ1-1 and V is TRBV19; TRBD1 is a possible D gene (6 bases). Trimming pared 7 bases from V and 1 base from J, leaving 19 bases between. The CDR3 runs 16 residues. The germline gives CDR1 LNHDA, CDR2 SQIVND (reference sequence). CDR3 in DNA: TGTGCCAGTAAAACCGGACGGGGACAACCGAACACTGAAGCTTTCTTT. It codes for CASKTGRGQPNTEAFF. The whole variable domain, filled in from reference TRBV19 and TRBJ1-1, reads DGGITQSPKYLFRKEGQNVTLSCEQNLNHDAMYWYRQDPGQGLRLIYYSQIVNDFQKGDIAEGYSVSREKKESFPLTVTSAQKNPTAFYLCASKTGRGQPNTEAFFGQGTRLTVV.

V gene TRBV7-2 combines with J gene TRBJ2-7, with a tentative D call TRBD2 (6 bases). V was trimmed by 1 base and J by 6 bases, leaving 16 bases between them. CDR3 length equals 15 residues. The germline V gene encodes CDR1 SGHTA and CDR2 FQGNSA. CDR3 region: CASSLEIRETGEQYF. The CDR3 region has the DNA TGTGCCAGCAGCTTAGAGATCCGGGAGACCGGCGAGCAGTACTTC.

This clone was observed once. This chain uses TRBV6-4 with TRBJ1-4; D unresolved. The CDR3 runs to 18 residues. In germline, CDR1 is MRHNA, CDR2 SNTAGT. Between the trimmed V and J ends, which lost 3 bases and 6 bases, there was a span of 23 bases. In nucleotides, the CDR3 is TGTGCCAGCAGTGAAAGAGGCGTATCACGGCGGCTACATGAAAAACTGTTTTTT. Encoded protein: CASSERGVSRRLHEKLFF.

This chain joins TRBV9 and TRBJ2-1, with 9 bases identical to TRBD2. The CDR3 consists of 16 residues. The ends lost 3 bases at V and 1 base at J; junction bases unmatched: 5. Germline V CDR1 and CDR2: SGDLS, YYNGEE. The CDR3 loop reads CASSASGTDSYNEQFF. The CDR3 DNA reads TGTGCCAGCAGCGCTAGCGGGACAGATTCCTACAATGAGCAGTTCTTC. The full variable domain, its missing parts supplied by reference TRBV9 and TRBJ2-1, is DSGVTQTPKHLITATGQRVTLRCSPRSGDLSVYWYQQSLDQGLQFLIQYYNGEERAKGNILERFSAQQFPDLHSELNLSSLELGDSALYFCASSASGTDSYNEQFFGPGTRLTVL.

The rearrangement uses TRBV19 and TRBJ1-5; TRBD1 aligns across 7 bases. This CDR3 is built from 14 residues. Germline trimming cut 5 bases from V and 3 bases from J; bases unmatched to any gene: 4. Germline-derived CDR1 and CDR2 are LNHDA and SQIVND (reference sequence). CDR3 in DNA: TGTGCCAGTAGTCAGACAGGGTTCAATCAGCCCCAGCATTTT. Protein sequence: CASSQTGFNQPQHF.

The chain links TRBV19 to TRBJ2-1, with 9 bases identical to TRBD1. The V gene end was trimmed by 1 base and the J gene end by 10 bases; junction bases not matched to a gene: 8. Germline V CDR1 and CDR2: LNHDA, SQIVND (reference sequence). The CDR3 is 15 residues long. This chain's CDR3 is CASSIGDRVLGEQFF. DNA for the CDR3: TGTGCCAGTAGTATAGGGGACAGGGTGTTGGGGGAGCAGTTCTTC.

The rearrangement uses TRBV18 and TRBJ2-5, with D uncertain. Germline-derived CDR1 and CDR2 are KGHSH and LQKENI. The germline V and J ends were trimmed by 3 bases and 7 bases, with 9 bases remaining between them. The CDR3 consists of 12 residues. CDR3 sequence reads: CASSPPGWTQYF. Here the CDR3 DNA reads TGTGCCAGCTCACCCCCCGGGTGGACCCAGTACTTC.

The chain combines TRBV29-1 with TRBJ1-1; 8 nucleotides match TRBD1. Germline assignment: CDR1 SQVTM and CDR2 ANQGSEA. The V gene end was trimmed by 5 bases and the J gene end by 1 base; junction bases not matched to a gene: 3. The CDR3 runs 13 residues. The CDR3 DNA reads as TGCAGCGTTCGGCAGGGGGCGAACACTGAAGCTTTCTTT. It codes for CSVRQGANTEAFF.